This TCR beta chain comes out of a study of blood T cell repertoires in COVID-19. Looking at the study overall: Material from acute and convalescent COVID-19 was sourced from the United States, Italy and Spain. T cells, B-cell-depleted T cells, or PBMCs provided the cDNA or gDNA that served as material.

The CDR3 consists of 15 residues. CDR1 SGHNT and CDR2 YYREEE come from the germline V gene (reference sequence). V was shortened by 4 bases and J by 0 bases, with 11 bases between the two germline ends. Original analysis: Nucleated cell number was recorded as an estimate derived from reference gene primer amplification. Repertoires were generated with immunoSEQ multiplex PCR, while TCRdb's copy carries only in-frame clones and drops some. That table gives V, J and clone size, and the DNA gave D and trimming. The data contain 200,000 to 250,000 clones, less than 90% of them singletons. Material: peripheral blood. The receptor comes from a man younger than 40 with active or convalescent COVID-19. This chain uses TRBV5-4 with TRBJ2-1, with a tentative D call TRBD2 (6 bases). The CDR3 sequence: CASSPGVSSYNEQFF. The CDR3 coding sequence is TGTGCCAGCAGCCCGGGGGTGAGCTCCTACAATGAGCAGTTCTTC.